These T cell receptor beta chains were read from a single sample in a study of shared clonotypes between healthy human individuals. Using immunoSEQ multiplex PCR, the repertoire was profiled, and TCRdb retains in-frame clones only, with some absent. The sample lists more than 550,000 clones, about 90% occurring once. The sequenced sample was memory CD8+ T cells from PBMCs. The source of these receptors is a man between 18 and 35 years old in good health. Some clones in this sample may be carry-over from other donors' samples. Each CDR3 is given with its conserved first and last residue. D genes are given only for firm matches. Expanded clones are given a class, and other clones once, few, many or no size at all.

size,V,D,J,DNA,CDR3
-,TRBV4-1,-,TRBJ1-2,TGCGCCAGCAGCCTCGTAGGGGAGTTAGGGAAAAATCCACATACTTTAGACTATGGCTACACCTTC,CASSLVGELGKNPHTLDYGYTF
-,TRBV27,TRBD1,TRBJ2-7,TGTGCCAGCAGTTTGTTTCCGGACAGGGCCTCCTACGAGCAGTACTTC,CASSLFPDRASYEQYF
once,TRBV27,-,TRBJ2-7,TGTGCCAGCAGTTTTATAAGCTCCTACGAGCAGTACTTC,CASSFISSYEQYF
once,TRBV15,TRBD2,TRBJ2-1,TGTGCCACCAGCACCTGGGGGGGACTAGCGGGGCTGAATGAGCAGTTCTTC,CATSTWGGLAGLNEQFF
-,TRBV7-2,TRBD1,TRBJ1-3,TGTGCCAGCAGCCCAGCGGGACAGGGTGTAGGAAACACCATATATTTT,CASSPAGQGVGNTIYF
-,TRBV2,-,TRBJ2-1,TGTGCCAGCAGTGTAGGGTCTAGCGAGCAGTTCTTC,CASSVGSSEQFF
-,TRBV10-3,TRBD2,TRBJ2-5,TGTGCCATCAGTGAGTCGGCGGGAGGGCCCCGGGGCGAGACCCAGTACTTC,CAISESAGGPRGETQYF
-,TRBV29-1,TRBD2,TRBJ2-1,TGCAGCGTCCCACCGCGGGGACTAGCGAGATACAATGAGCAGTTCTTC,CSVPPRGLARYNEQFF
-,TRBV6-5,-,TRBJ2-2,TGTGCCAGCAGTTACTTGCAGGCCACCGGGGAGCTGTTTTTT,CASSYLQATGELFF
-,TRBV27,-,TRBJ2-1,TGTGTCACCAGCACCGGCGGTGAGCAGTTCTTC,CVTSTGGEQFF
-,TRBV7-2,TRBD2,TRBJ2-7,TGTGCCAGCAGCGATACTAGCGGGAGCTCCTACGAGCAGTACTTC,CASSDTSGSSYEQYF
-,TRBV6-5,TRBD1,TRBJ2-6,TGTGCCAGCAGTACGCAGGGGGCTGGGGCCAACGTCCTGACTTTC,CASSTQGAGANVLTF
-,TRBV7-2,-,TRBJ1-3,TGTGCCAGCAGCTTCGGATACAGGAACTCTGGAAACACCATATATTTT,CASSFGYRNSGNTIYF
once,TRBV10-3,-,TRBJ2-1,TGTGCCATCAGTGAGTCGGCATCAAGGGGGACATATACTGAGCAGTTCTTC,CAISESASRGTYTEQFF
-,TRBV29-1,TRBD1,TRBJ1-3,TGCAGCGTGTTAAGGGGGCCCGGAAACACCATATATTTT,CSVLRGPGNTIYF
-,TRBV19,-,TRBJ1-5,TGTGCCAGTAGTATTCCGAACAAGAGCAATCAGCCCCAGCATTTT,CASSIPNKSNQPQHF
-,TRBV18,TRBD2,TRBJ2-1,TGTGCCAGCTCACGGACTAGCGGGAGTTACAATGAGCAGTTCTTC,CASSRTSGSYNEQFF
few,TRBV27,TRBD1,TRBJ2-7,TGTGCCAGCAGGCCGAACATCCCCCGGGACAGGGACTACGAGCAGTACTTC,CASRPNIPRDRDYEQYF
once,TRBV2,-,TRBJ1-5,TGTGCCAGCAGTGAATCAGGGTCGTACCAGCCCCAGCATTTT,CASSESGSYQPQHF
-,TRBV7-9,-,TRBJ1-2,TGTGCCAGCAGCTCGCCCGAGGAAGGTAGGATCTATGGCTACACCTTC,CASSSPEEGRIYGYTF
-,TRBV9,-,TRBJ2-3,TGTGCCAGCAGCCTTGGGCTTGATACGCAGTATTTT,CASSLGLDTQYF
-,TRBV5-5,-,TRBJ1-4,TGTGCCAGCAGCTTGGGTTCTTCAGGGATTATTAATGAAAAACTGTTTTTT,CASSLGSSGIINEKLFF
-,TRBV9,-,TRBJ2-1,TGTGCCAGCAGCGTGGGTAGCGGTAATGAGCAGTTCTTC,CASSVGSGNEQFF
-,TRBV19,-,TRBJ2-7,TGTGCCAGTAGCCCGGGGACTCAAGTCTACGAGCAGTACTTC,CASSPGTQVYEQYF
-,TRBV4-1,TRBD2,TRBJ2-1,TGCGCCAGCAGCCAGGCGCCCGCCGGGCGGGAGGGCCGCAATGAGCAGTTCTTC,CASSQAPAGREGRNEQFF
once,TRBV7-9,TRBD1,TRBJ2-1,TGTGCCAGCAGCTTTGGACAGGGTAACTACAATGAGCAGTTCTTC,CASSFGQGNYNEQFF
-,TRBV7-9,-,TRBJ1-1,TGTGCCAGCAGCTTCGAACAGACAGTCATGAACACTGAAGCTTTCTTT,CASSFEQTVMNTEAFF
few,TRBV9,-,TRBJ1-5,TGTGCCAGCAGCCCTGGTGGGGGCAAAAATCAGCCCCAGCATTTT,CASSPGGGKNQPQHF
-,TRBV5-4,-,TRBJ2-3,TGTGCCAGCAGCACAAGGGGGTTCGTCAGAGATACGCAGTATTTT,CASSTRGFVRDTQYF
once,TRBV19,-,TRBJ2-7,TGTGCCAGTAACGGCGGGATCTCATCCTACGAGCAGTACTTC,CASNGGISSYEQYF
-,TRBV13,TRBD2,TRBJ2-7,TGTGCCAGCAGCTTAGGGACTAGCGGGCGCACCTCCTACGAGCAGTACTTC,CASSLGTSGRTSYEQYF
-,TRBV29-1,-,TRBJ2-1,TGCAGCGTCGACGAGCTAGCAGGCGATGAGCAGTTCTTC,CSVDELAGDEQFF
-,TRBV7-9,-,TRBJ2-3,TGTGCCAGCAGCGTAGGCTCGACAGCACGAGGCACAGATACGCAGTATTTT,CASSVGSTARGTDTQYF
-,TRBV29-1,TRBD1,TRBJ2-7,TGCAGCGGCCGAGATGGTGGGACAGCCTACGAGCAGTACTTC,CSGRDGGTAYEQYF
-,TRBV9,TRBD1,TRBJ2-6,TGTGCCAGCAGCGAGAGGGACAGGGGGCTTGGGGCCAACGTCCTGACTTTC,CASSERDRGLGANVLTF
-,TRBV5-1,TRBD1,TRBJ2-1,TGCGCCAGCCAACGGGACAGAATAAACAATGAGCAGTTCTTC,CASQRDRINNEQFF
-,TRBV28,TRBD1,TRBJ2-1,TGTGCCAGCAGTTTCCCCGGGACAGGGTCCTACAATGAGCAGTTCTTC,CASSFPGTGSYNEQFF
-,TRBV7-9,-,TRBJ1-2,TGTGCCAGCAGGCACAGTCTGGCAGGGACGGTAAACTATGGCTACACCTTC,CASRHSLAGTVNYGYTF
-,TRBV27,TRBD1,TRBJ2-1,TGTGCCAGCAGAGTCGACAGGGGGCGTTACAATGAGCAGTTCTTC,CASRVDRGRYNEQFF
-,TRBV10-2,TRBD1,TRBJ2-2,TGCGCCAGCAGTTTCGGGACAGGGTGGGCCGGGGAGCTGTTTTTT,CASSFGTGWAGELFF
few,TRBV11-2,-,TRBJ2-7,TGTGCCAGCAGCTGGGGCTACGAGCAGTACTTC,CASSWGYEQYF
-,TRBV5-6,-,TRBJ2-2,TGTGCCAGCAAAGGATACGGCGGGAAGAACACCGGGGAGCTGTTTTTT,CASKGYGGKNTGELFF
once,TRBV13,TRBD1,TRBJ1-2,TGTGCCAGCAGCCTCGGGACAGGTGGAGACTATGGCTACACCTTC,CASSLGTGGDYGYTF
-,TRBV6-5,-,TRBJ2-1,TGTGCCAGCAGTACCGTTGGTGTCGATGAGCAGTTCTTC,CASSTVGVDEQFF
-,TRBV19,TRBD1,TRBJ1-1,TGTGCCAGTAGCACAAGAGGGGGCTTCACTGAAGCTTTCTTT,CASSTRGGFTEAFF
-,TRBV19,-,TRBJ2-3,TGTGCCAGTAGTATAGATCGGGGCAGCCCCACAGATACGCAGTATTTT,CASSIDRGSPTDTQYF